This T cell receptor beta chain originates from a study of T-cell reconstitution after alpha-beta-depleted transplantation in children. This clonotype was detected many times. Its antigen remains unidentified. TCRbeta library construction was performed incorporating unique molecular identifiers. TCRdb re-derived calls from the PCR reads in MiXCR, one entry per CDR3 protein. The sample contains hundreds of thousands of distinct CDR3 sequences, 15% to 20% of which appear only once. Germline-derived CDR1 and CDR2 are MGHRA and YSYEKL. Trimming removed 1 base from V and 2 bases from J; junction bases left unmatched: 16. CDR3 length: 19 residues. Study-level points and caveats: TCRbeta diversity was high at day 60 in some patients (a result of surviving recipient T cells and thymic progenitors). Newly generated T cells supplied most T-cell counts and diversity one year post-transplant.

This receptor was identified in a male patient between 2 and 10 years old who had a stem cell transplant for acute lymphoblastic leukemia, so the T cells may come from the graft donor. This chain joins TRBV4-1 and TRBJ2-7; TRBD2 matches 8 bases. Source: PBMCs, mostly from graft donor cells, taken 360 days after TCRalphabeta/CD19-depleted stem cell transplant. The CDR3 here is CASSQVTEVVAGGPYEQYF. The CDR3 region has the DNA TGCGCCAGCAGCCAAGTGACCGAAGTCGTGGCGGGAGGCCCCTACGAGCAGTACTTC.